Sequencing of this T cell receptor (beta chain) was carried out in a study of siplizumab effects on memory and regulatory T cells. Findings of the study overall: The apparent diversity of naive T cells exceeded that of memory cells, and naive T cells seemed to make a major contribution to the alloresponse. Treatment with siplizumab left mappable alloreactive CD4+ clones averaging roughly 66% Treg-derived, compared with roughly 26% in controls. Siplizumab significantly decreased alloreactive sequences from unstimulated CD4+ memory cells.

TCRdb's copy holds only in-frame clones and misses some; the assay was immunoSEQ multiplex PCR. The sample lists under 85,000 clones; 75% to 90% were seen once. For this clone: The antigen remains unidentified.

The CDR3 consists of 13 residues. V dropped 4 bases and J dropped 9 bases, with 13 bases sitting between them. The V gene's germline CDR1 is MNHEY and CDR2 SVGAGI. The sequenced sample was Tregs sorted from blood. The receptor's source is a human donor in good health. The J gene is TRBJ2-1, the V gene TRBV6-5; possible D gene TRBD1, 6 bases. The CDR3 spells CASSSLDRIEQFF. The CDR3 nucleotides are TGTGCCAGCAGTTCCCTGGACAGAATTGAGCAGTTCTTC.